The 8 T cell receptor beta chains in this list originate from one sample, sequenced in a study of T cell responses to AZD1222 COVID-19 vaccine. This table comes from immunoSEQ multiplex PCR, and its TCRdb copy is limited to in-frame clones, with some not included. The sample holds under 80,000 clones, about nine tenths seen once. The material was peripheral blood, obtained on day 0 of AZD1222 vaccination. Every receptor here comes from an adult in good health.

CDR3: CASSQAGRGGEQYF. The DNA for the CDR3 is TGCGCCAGCAGCCAAGCCGGGCGTGGGGGCGAGCAGTACTTC. The J gene is TRBJ2-7, the V gene TRBV4-1, with D possibly called TRBD1 or TRBD2 (5 bases each). Germline V gene lookup returns CDR1 MGHRA and CDR2 YSYEKL. Trimming took off 1 base at V and 6 bases at J, with 13 bases between the two ends. This CDR3 region has 14 residues.

The CDR3 here is CSVRLAGNTDTQYF. The CDR3 nucleotides read TGCAGCGTCAGGTTAGCGGGAAACACAGATACGCAGTATTTT. The chain uses TRBV29-1 and TRBJ2-3; 8 nucleotides line up with TRBD2. Trimming removed 6 bases from V and 2 bases from J; junction bases left unmatched: 7. Germline V gives CDR1 SQVTM, CDR2 ANQGSEA. The CDR3 is 14 amino acids.

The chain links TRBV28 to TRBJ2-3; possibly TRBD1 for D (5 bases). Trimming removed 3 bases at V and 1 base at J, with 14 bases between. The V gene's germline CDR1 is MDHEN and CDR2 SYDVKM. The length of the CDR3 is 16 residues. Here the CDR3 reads CASSLLGVSGTDTQYF. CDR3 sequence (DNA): TGTGCCAGCAGTTTGTTAGGGGTTTCGGGCACAGATACGCAGTATTTT.

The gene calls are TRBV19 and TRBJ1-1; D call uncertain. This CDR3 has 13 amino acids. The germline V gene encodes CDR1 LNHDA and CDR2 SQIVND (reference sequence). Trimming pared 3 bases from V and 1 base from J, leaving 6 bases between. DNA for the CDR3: TGTGCCAGTAGTATTCGGGCGAACACTGAAGCTTTCTTT. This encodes CASSIRANTEAFF.

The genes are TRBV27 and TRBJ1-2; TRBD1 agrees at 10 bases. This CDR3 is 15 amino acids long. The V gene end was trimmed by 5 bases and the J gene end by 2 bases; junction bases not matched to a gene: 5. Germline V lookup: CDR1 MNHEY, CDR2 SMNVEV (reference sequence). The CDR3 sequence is CASSPRQGANYGYTF. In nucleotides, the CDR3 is TGTGCCAGCAGTCCCAGACAGGGGGCAAACTATGGCTACACCTTC.

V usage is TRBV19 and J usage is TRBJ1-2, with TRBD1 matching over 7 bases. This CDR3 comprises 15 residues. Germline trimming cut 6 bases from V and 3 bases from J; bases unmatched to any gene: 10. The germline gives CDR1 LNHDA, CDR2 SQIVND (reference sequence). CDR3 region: CASRTTGRRDYGYTF. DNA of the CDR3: TGTGCCAGTAGGACGACAGGGAGAAGAGACTATGGCTACACCTTC.

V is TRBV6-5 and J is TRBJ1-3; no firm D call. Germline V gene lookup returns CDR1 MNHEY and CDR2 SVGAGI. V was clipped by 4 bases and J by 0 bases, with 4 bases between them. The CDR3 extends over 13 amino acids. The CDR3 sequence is CASSFSSGNTIYF. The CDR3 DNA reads TGTGCCAGCAGTTTTAGCTCTGGAAACACCATATATTTT.

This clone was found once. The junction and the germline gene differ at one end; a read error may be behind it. The DNA of the CDR3 is TGCAGCGTCGAAGGGGGGACCGCCGCAGATACGCAGTATTTT. Translation: CSVEGGTAADTQYF. V and J are TRBV29-1 and TRBJ2-3; D may be TRBD1 or TRBD2 (6 bases each). The CDR3 runs 14 residues. Germline CDR1 and CDR2: SQVTM and ANQGSEA.